The clone carrying this T cell receptor beta chain was recorded a few times. The data stem from a study of blood T cells in healthy people across ages. Combining a sample-barcoded 5' primer with a J-beta primer mix, a second PCR ran for roughly 6 to 12 cycles. In TCRdb, the 5' RACE reads were re-called with MiXCR into one record per CDR3 protein. The sample shows hundreds of thousands of distinct CDR3 sequences, roughly 48% of them seen only once. The sample comprised blood. The source of this sequence is a man aged 80 or over in good health.

CDR3 bases: TGTGCCAGCAGCCAAGATCGCCAGGGGACGAATTCACCCCTCCACTTT. This gives the protein CASSQDRQGTNSPLHF. The chain carries TRBV4-2 and TRBJ1-6; weak D call: TRBD1 (6 bases). Germline CDR1 LGHNA, CDR2 YNFKEQ. V lost 0 bases to trimming and J lost 7 bases, with 13 bases between them. The CDR3 covers 16 residues.